A selection of T cell receptor beta chains follows, all from one sample in a study of shared clonotypes between healthy human individuals. Clones were sequenced by immunoSEQ multiplex PCR, and TCRdb holds only the in-frame ones, with some missing. Counted here are 2.3 million or so clones, 90% to 95% occurring once; the ten biggest clones make up under 0.45%. The specimen was naive CD4+ T cells from PBMCs. The receptor set was obtained from a man aged 18 to 35 in good health. Some clones in this sample may be carry-over from other donors' samples. Each CDR3 is given with its conserved first and last residue. Fields, in order: D gene, V gene, J gene, clone size, CDR3 protein, CDR3 DNA. A D gene is named only where the DNA matches it firmly. Size is omitted from some rows. Given values are once, few, many or a class for expanded clones.

NA	TRBV27	TRBJ2-7	NA	CASSITGRAPGLLYEQYF	TGTGCCAGCAGTATTACAGGGCGGGCCCCGGGCTTATTGTACGAGCAGTACTTC
TRBD1	TRBV5-1	TRBJ2-5	NA	CASSRQGEETQYF	TGCGCCAGCTCAAGACAGGGGGAAGAGACCCAGTACTTC
TRBD2	TRBV28	TRBJ2-1	NA	CASSVSGSNYNEQFF	TGTGCCAGCAGTGTTAGCGGGAGTAACTACAATGAGCAGTTCTTC
NA	TRBV4-3	TRBJ2-3	NA	CASSQAAHGPDTQYF	TGCGCCAGCAGCCAAGCAGCACACGGTCCAGATACGCAGTATTTT
TRBD1	TRBV19	TRBJ2-2	NA	CASSNRDSNTGELFF	TGTGCCAGTAGTAACCGGGACAGCAACACCGGGGAGCTGTTTTTT
NA	TRBV4-1	TRBJ2-1	NA	CASSKFGEQFF	TGCGCCAGCAGCAAGTTCGGCGAGCAGTTCTTC
NA	TRBV6-5	TRBJ2-5	NA	CASSPGQTGETQYF	TGTGCCAGCAGTCCCGGACAGACGGGGGAGACCCAGTACTTC
TRBD1	TRBV7-3	TRBJ1-2	NA	CASSLTGQGSYGYTF	TGTGCCAGCAGCTTAACGGGACAGGGGAGCTATGGCTACACCTTC
TRBD1	TRBV5-8	TRBJ2-5	NA	CASSLGQGKYF	TGTGCCAGCAGCTTAGGACAGGGGAAGTACTTC
TRBD2	TRBV28	TRBJ2-7	NA	CASSFLRGGASEQYF	TGTGCCAGCAGTTTCCTACGGGGGGGTGCGTCCGAGCAGTACTTC
NA	TRBV6-5	TRBJ1-2	once	CASSPGTSGYTF	TGTGCCAGCAGCCCGGGGACTAGTGGCTACACCTTC
TRBD1	TRBV7-9	TRBJ1-4	NA	CASTLFGTGYEKLFF	TGTGCCAGCACCTTATTCGGGACAGGGTACGAAAAACTGTTTTTT
NA	TRBV4-2	TRBJ2-7	NA	CASSQAAFLSYEQYF	TGTGCCAGCAGCCAAGCGGCATTCCTCTCCTACGAGCAGTACTTC
NA	TRBV10-2	TRBJ1-5	once	CASSESFVGAHQPQHF	TGCGCCAGCAGTGAGTCATTTGTAGGGGCCCATCAGCCCCAGCATTTT
NA	TRBV9	TRBJ2-7	NA	CASSVGTGPYEQYF	TGTGCCAGCAGCGTAGGAACTGGTCCCTACGAGCAGTACTTC
NA	TRBV9	TRBJ2-3	NA	CASSLRSSGGTDTQYF	TGTGCCAGCAGCCTTCGCAGCTCAGGGGGCACAGATACGCAGTATTTT
NA	TRBV7-9	TRBJ2-5	NA	CASSLGGKGETQYF	TGTGCCAGCAGCTTGGGCGGGAAAGGAGAGACCCAGTACTTC
NA	TRBV5-5	TRBJ1-5	NA	CASSFSGQPQHF	TGTGCCAGCAGCTTTTCGGGGCAGCCCCAGCATTTT
NA	TRBV5-1	TRBJ2-7	NA	CASSLALYRDEQYF	TGCGCCAGCAGCTTGGCCCTTTACAGGGACGAGCAGTACTTC
TRBD2	TRBV6-5	TRBJ2-1	once	CASSYRTSGYNEQFF	TGTGCCAGCAGTTACAGGACTAGCGGATACAATGAGCAGTTCTTC
TRBD1	TRBV6-1	TRBJ2-7	NA	CASSRDSYYEQYF	TGTGCCAGCAGTCGGGACAGTTATTACGAGCAGTACTTC
TRBD2	TRBV28	TRBJ2-2	NA	CASSSTSGRAYTGELFF	TGTGCCAGCAGTTCGACTAGCGGGAGGGCCTACACCGGGGAGCTGTTTTTT
NA	TRBV28	TRBJ1-1	NA	CASSFGILNTEAFF	TGTGCCAGCAGTTTCGGGATTCTGAACACTGAAGCTTTCTTT
TRBD1	TRBV4-2	TRBJ1-1	NA	CASSLRTGWDTEAFF	TGTGCCAGCAGCCTCCGGACAGGGTGGGACACTGAAGCTTTCTTT
NA	TRBV2	TRBJ2-1	NA	CASSGRGLAEGSSYNEQFF	TGTGCCAGCAGTGGACGAGGGCTAGCTGAGGGAAGCTCCTACAATGAGCAGTTCTTC
NA	TRBV11-2	TRBJ1-1	NA	CASSLGIVPTMNTEAFF	TGTGCCAGCAGCTTAGGGATAGTGCCTACCATGAACACTGAAGCTTTCTTT
NA	TRBV5-4	TRBJ2-1	NA	CASSPGGYNEQFF	TGTGCCAGCAGCCCAGGGGGGTACAATGAGCAGTTCTTC
NA	TRBV25-1	TRBJ1-1	NA	CASSRGTEAFF	TGTGCCAGCAGTCGGGGTACTGAAGCTTTCTTT
NA	TRBV7-3	TRBJ2-7	NA	CASSLVGTAGLWEQYF	TGTGCCAGCAGCTTAGTGGGGACAGCGGGCCTTTGGGAGCAGTACTTC